This record looks at one T cell receptor beta chain sequence and its context. Its antigen is still unknown. The same CDR3 arises from other DNA sequences in this sample as well. The record originates from a study of shared clonotypes between healthy human individuals. Repertoires were generated with immunoSEQ multiplex PCR, while TCRdb's copy carries only in-frame clones and drops some. The data show some 1,900,000 clones, with about 95% seen just once and 0.95% to 1.5% held by the top ten. In germline, CDR1 is GTSNPN, CDR2 SVGIG (reference sequence). The V gene lost 0 bases and the J gene lost 1 base, with 9 bases spanning the gap. This CDR3 spans 14 amino acids. Findings and caveats of the study: Among a handful of donors, approximately 4.6% of naive CD4 clonotypes were found in common. Large depth notwithstanding, sorted-subset sequencing proved incomplete by rarefaction. Sampling involved blood alone; tissue repertoires likely differ. The study found lower generation probabilities in non-shared clonotypes than in those shared by all four donors.

Positive CCR7 selection of CD45RO-negative cells yielded the naive CD8 cells, and terminally differentiated effector memory CD45RA+ cells were excluded. The chain carries TRBV30 and TRBJ1-1; D unresolved. This clonotype was sampled from a man aged 18-30 years in good health. Material for sequencing was naive CD8+ T cells sorted from blood. CDR3 sequence (DNA): TGTGCCTGGAGTGTAGGCGTAGGGAACACTGAAGCTTTCTTT. Residues: CAWSVGVGNTEAFF.